This TCR beta chain is from a study of cytomegalovirus exposure and HLA in healthy donors. This clone occurred once. Its antigen is not known. 60 Vbeta and 13 Jbeta primers were used in PCR. Produced via immunoSEQ multiplex PCR; TCRdb's table is partial and in-frame only. The sample lists 130,000 or so clones; around 80% were seen once. The CDR3 covers 13 residues. V dropped 7 bases and J dropped 3 bases, with 10 bases sitting between them. The germline V gene has CDR1 MNHNS and CDR2 SASEGT. Healthy bone marrow donors made up the donors. Overall study results and limits: Rarity characterized most TCR sequences, yet some public TCRs appeared in many donors. Likely technical artifact: a cluster of highly shared sequence variants.

The chain carries TRBV6-1 and TRBJ1-5; D might be TRBD1 (6 bases). The sequencing input was PBMCs. The receptor comes from a woman in her 40s in good health and CMV-seronegative. The CDR3 DNA sequence: TGTGCCAGCACTCGGGACAACAATCAGCCCCAGCATTTT. Translating it yields CASTRDNNQPQHF.